The clone carrying this T cell receptor (beta chain) was counted a few times. The sample is drawn from a study of blood T cell repertoires in COVID-19. Study details: In each case, the material was cDNA or gDNA derived from T cells, B-cell-depleted T cells, or PBMCs.

Germline values: CDR1 MGHRA, CDR2 YSYEKL. Trimming took 0 bases from V and 3 from J; bases not matched to a gene: 3. This CDR3 comprises 16 residues. Original analysis: Estimation of nucleated cell counts was performed using reference gene primer amplification. Here immunoSEQ multiplex PCR was the method, and the copy in TCRdb shows in-frame clones only, minus some. V and J calls and clone size follow that table, whereas D and trimming were derived from the DNA. The table lists around 200,000 clones, 80% to 90% of them singletons. This chain joins TRBV4-1 and TRBJ1-5; TRBD1 matches 9 bases. The TCR sequence derives from a woman aged 60-75 years with COVID-19, enrolled during active disease. Material for sequencing was peripheral blood. CDR3 loop: CASSQEGTGINQPQHF. The CDR3 DNA is TGCGCCAGCAGCCAAGAAGGGACAGGGATCAATCAGCCCCAGCATTTT.